A selection of T cell receptor beta chains follows, all from one sample in a study of cytomegalovirus exposure and HLA in healthy donors. Assay: immunoSEQ multiplex PCR; the TCRdb copy retains only in-frame clones and omits some. The sample shows roughly 73,000 clones, approximately 84% of them seen only once. Material for sequencing was PBMCs. All receptors derive from a woman between 50 and 59 years old in good health and CMV-seronegative. Both conserved end residues are part of each CDR3. Fields, in order: clone size, J gene, V gene, D gene, CDR3 length, CDR3 protein, CDR3 DNA. D genes are given only for firm matches. Expanded clones get a size class; other rows say once, few or many, or leave the size out.

NA,TRBJ2-3,TRBV5-1,TRBD2,20,CASSLRLAGQSSPWGDTQYF,TGCGCCAGCAGCTTGCGACTAGCGGGCCAATCTTCCCCATGGGGAGATACGCAGTATTTT
NA,TRBJ2-3,TRBV11-2,NA,18,CASSLAANWSGVADTQYF,TGTGCCAGCAGCCTCGCCGCAAATTGGTCGGGGGTGGCAGATACGCAGTATTTT
NA,TRBJ2-7,TRBV9,TRBD1,14,CASSQRGQGDEQYF,TGTGCCAGCAGCCAACGGGGACAGGGGGACGAGCAGTACTTC
NA,TRBJ2-5,TRBV9,TRBD2,21,CASSVDPGLAGGRGYQETQYF,TGTGCCAGCAGCGTAGACCCGGGGCTAGCGGGGGGGCGGGGGTACCAAGAGACCCAGTACTTC
NA,TRBJ2-2,TRBV2,TRBD1,14,CASREQGDTGELFF,TGTGCCAGCAGGGAACAGGGGGACACCGGGGAGCTGTTTTTT
NA,TRBJ2-1,TRBV25-1,NA,17,CASSDWGMDSSYNEQFF,TGTGCCAGCAGTGATTGGGGGATGGACAGCTCCTACAATGAGCAGTTCTTC
NA,TRBJ2-3,TRBV28,TRBD1,15,CASNSDRGTTDTQYF,TGTGCCAGCAACTCAGACAGGGGGACCACAGATACGCAGTATTTT
NA,TRBJ2-3,TRBV5-6,TRBD2,14,CASSSSGGTDTQYF,TGTGCCAGCAGCTCTAGCGGCGGCACAGATACGCAGTATTTT
NA,TRBJ2-1,TRBV19,TRBD2,15,CASRIRGGINNEQFF,TGTGCCAGTAGGATACGGGGGGGAATCAACAATGAGCAGTTCTTC
NA,TRBJ2-7,TRBV28,NA,12,CASSPDSYEQYF,TGTGCCAGCAGTCCGGACAGCTACGAGCAGTACTTC
NA,TRBJ2-7,TRBV28,NA,17,CASSLLAEILFSYEQYF,TGTGCCAGCAGTTTACTAGCCGAGATATTGTTTTCCTACGAGCAGTACTTC
NA,TRBJ1-2,TRBV19,TRBD1,13,CASSQAGGVGYTF,TGTGCCAGTAGTCAGGCAGGGGGAGTTGGCTACACCTTC
NA,TRBJ1-5,TRBV19,TRBD1,15,CATRDSAYSNQPQHF,TGTGCCACCAGGGACAGCGCTTATAGCAATCAGCCCCAGCATTTT
NA,TRBJ2-7,TRBV4-1,NA,16,CASSQGASPNSYEQYF,TGCGCCAGCAGTCAAGGGGCCTCCCCCAACTCCTACGAGCAGTACTTC
NA,TRBJ1-5,TRBV11-2,NA,14,CASSLGFGSQPQHF,TGTGCCAGCAGCTTAGGTTTCGGGAGTCAGCCCCAGCATTTT
NA,TRBJ1-3,TRBV19,NA,15,CASSMAVNSGNTIYF,TGTGCCAGTAGTATGGCAGTAAACTCTGGAAACACCATATATTTT
NA,TRBJ1-5,TRBV2,NA,16,CASRGIKGDSNQPQHF,TGTGCCAGCAGGGGAATTAAGGGGGATAGCAATCAGCCCCAGCATTTT
NA,TRBJ2-4,TRBV15,TRBD1,14,CATSRDRQGMVQYF,TGTGCCACCAGCAGAGACAGACAGGGTATGGTTCAGTACTTC
NA,TRBJ2-7,TRBV11-2,NA,16,CASSLRPMGGGEEQYF,TGTGCCAGCAGCTTACGGCCCATGGGAGGGGGGGAAGAGCAGTACTTC
NA,TRBJ2-7,TRBV7-9,NA,14,CASSHPGGSYEQYF,TGTGCCAGCAGCCACCCGGGTGGATCCTACGAGCAGTACTTC
NA,TRBJ2-3,TRBV9,NA,14,CASSVGSGSDTQYF,TGTGCCAGCAGCGTAGGATCAGGGTCAGATACGCAGTATTTT
NA,TRBJ1-1,TRBV19,NA,13,CASTREVNTEAFF,TGTGCCAGTACCCGGGAAGTTAACACTGAAGCTTTCTTT
NA,TRBJ1-5,TRBV7-2,NA,13,CASSLQGFEPQHF,TGTGCCAGCAGCTTACAGGGGTTTGAGCCCCAGCATTTT
NA,TRBJ1-5,TRBV30,TRBD1,14,CAWSGTGLNQPQHF,TGTGCCTGGTCCGGGACAGGCCTCAATCAGCCCCAGCATTTT
NA,TRBJ2-5,TRBV4-2,TRBD2,18,CASSQRTSGSLYLETQYF,TGTGCCAGCAGCCAACGGACTAGCGGGAGTTTATATTTAGAGACCCAGTACTTC
NA,TRBJ2-7,TRBV4-1,NA,14,CASSQVGGSYEQYF,TGCGCCAGCAGCCAAGTTGGGGGGTCCTACGAGCAGTACTTC
NA,TRBJ2-4,TRBV7-9,TRBD2,17,CASSLATGLAGGTIQYF,TGTGCCAGCAGCTTAGCTACAGGTCTGGCGGGGGGTACCATTCAGTACTTC
few,TRBJ2-3,TRBV9,NA,14,CASSLGVLTDTQYF,TGTGCCAGCAGCCTCGGGGTATTAACAGATACGCAGTATTTT
NA,TRBJ2-1,TRBV5-1,NA,13,CASSPPGANEQFF,TGCGCCAGCAGCCCCCCAGGGGCCAATGAGCAGTTCTTC
NA,TRBJ1-5,TRBV15,TRBD1,16,CATSEDRTTGNQPQHF,TGTGCCACCAGCGAGGACAGGACCACAGGGAATCAGCCCCAGCATTTT
NA,TRBJ1-4,TRBV5-1,NA,14,CASSMGHRNEKLFF,TGCGCCAGCAGCATGGGACACCGAAATGAAAAACTGTTTTTT
NA,TRBJ2-1,TRBV13,TRBD1,16,CASSYNRGSAYNEQFF,TGTGCCAGCAGCTACAACAGGGGAAGCGCCTACAATGAGCAGTTCTTC
NA,TRBJ2-5,TRBV15,NA,16,CATSRDIDGPEETQYF,TGTGCCACCAGCAGAGATATCGACGGCCCGGAGGAGACCCAGTACTTC
NA,TRBJ1-2,TRBV30,NA,14,CAWSVWGTNYGYTF,TGTGCCTGGAGTGTGTGGGGGACAAACTATGGCTACACCTTC
once,TRBJ2-5,TRBV11-2,NA,16,CASSLDGARVAETQYF,TGTGCCAGCAGCTTAGATGGGGCGCGAGTAGCAGAGACCCAGTACTTC
few,TRBJ2-3,TRBV15,TRBD2,17,CATSRGPGGAETDTQYF,TGTGCCACCAGCAGAGGGCCCGGGGGGGCCGAGACAGATACGCAGTATTTT
NA,TRBJ1-1,TRBV5-1,NA,15,CASSLWGGMNTEAFF,TGCGCCAGCAGCTTGTGGGGGGGCATGAACACTGAAGCTTTCTTT
NA,TRBJ1-1,TRBV7-6,NA,16,CASSPRRGGLGTEAFF,TGTGCCAGCAGCCCCCGGCGGGGAGGATTGGGCACTGAAGCTTTCTTT
NA,TRBJ1-3,TRBV28,TRBD1,14,CASSSRQGRNTIYF,TGTGCCAGCAGTTCACGACAGGGTCGAAACACCATATATTTT
once,TRBJ2-2,TRBV7-9,TRBD1,15,CASSLRQGGTGELFF,TGTGCCAGCAGCCTTAGACAGGGGGGAACCGGGGAGCTGTTTTTT
NA,TRBJ1-1,TRBV5-1,TRBD1,13,CASSGQGTTEAFF,TGCGCCAGCAGCGGACAGGGGACCACTGAAGCTTTCTTT
NA,TRBJ1-1,TRBV19,NA,15,CASSGQTAGSTEAFF,TGTGCCAGTAGTGGTCAGACGGCAGGAAGCACTGAAGCTTTCTTT
NA,TRBJ2-2,TRBV7-2,NA,15,CASSLAQGYTGELFF,TGTGCCAGCAGCTTAGCGCAGGGATACACCGGGGAGCTGTTTTTT
NA,TRBJ2-1,TRBV9,TRBD1,15,CASSDGTGGWNEQFF,TGTGCCAGCAGCGACGGGACAGGGGGGTGGAATGAGCAGTTCTTC
NA,TRBJ2-2,TRBV29-1,TRBD1,13,CSVPQGGPGELFF,TGCAGCGTTCCACAGGGGGGACCCGGGGAGCTGTTTTTT
few,TRBJ1-1,TRBV5-6,NA,18,CASSLYGAGAVFGTEAFF,TGTGCCAGCAGCTTGTATGGGGCAGGGGCTGTGTTCGGCACTGAAGCTTTCTTT
NA,TRBJ1-2,TRBV4-1,NA,15,CASSQDLGQTYGYTF,TGCGCCAGCAGCCAAGATCTTGGTCAGACATATGGCTACACCTTC